Included here is one T cell receptor (beta chain) sequence, with context. Its antigen is undetermined. Measured with immunoSEQ multiplex PCR; TCRdb has only the in-frame clones, and not every one. This sample carries over 9,500 clones, roughly 65% of them seen once, and the ten largest clones take 15% to 20%. Described treatment: treatment-naive control, cytoreductive nephrectomy. Control tumors came from 4 females and roughly twelve males, aged 40 to 82. V lost 5 bases and J 7 bases, leaving 6 bases between the germline ends. This CDR3 contains 11 residues. Germline CDR1 SEHNR, CDR2 FQNEAQ (reference sequence). The data are from a study of radiation and T cells in renal cell carcinoma. Points from the study as a whole: Tumor samples were small regions of approximately 1.1 g. Top 100 clonotypes averaged about 54% in irradiated versus about 40% in nephrectomy-only tumors.

The material sequenced was tumor tissue, taken from a patient whose treatment was nephrectomy without radiotherapy. The TCR comes from a woman of 80 years or more with renal cell carcinoma. The chain couples TRBV7-9 to TRBJ2-1; D is undetermined. The CDR3 loop is CASSPENEQFF. CDR3 sequence (DNA): TGTGCCAGCAGCCCAGAGAATGAGCAGTTCTTC.